The present TCR beta chain was sequenced within a study of Ad26.COV2.S vaccination and SARS-CoV-2 variants. Clones were read by immunoSEQ multiplex PCR, and TCRdb kept only the in-frame ones, dropping some. The data contain approximately 400,000 clones, about 85% of them singletons. General study findings and limits: Estimates derived from TCR breadth and depth analyses may have underestimated total T cell responses.

The treatment was: some 19 received Ad26.COV2.S at low or high dose, single or two shots; about 5 received placebo; per-sample allocation not given. Specimens were obtained on day 63 following the first vaccine or placebo injection. This adult donor, from Boston, was 18-55 years old. The CDR3 has 13 amino acids. Looked up from germline, CDR1 is MNHEY and CDR2 is SMNVEV (reference sequence). For this clone: The antigen remains unidentified. One junction end disagrees with the germline gene, perhaps due to a read error.

The TCR was taken from a person between 18 and 65 years old who received the Ad26.COV2.S COVID-19 vaccine or a placebo. Specimen: peripheral blood, collected in a trial of Ad26.COV2.S vaccine versus placebo. The chain couples TRBV27 to TRBJ2-7, with D maybe TRBD1 (5 bases). CDR3 region: CASSLVWTSKLDF. In DNA form, the CDR3 reads TGTGCCAGCAGTTTAGTCTGGACATCGAAACTGGACTTC.